These T cell receptor beta chains were read from a single sample in a study of cytomegalovirus exposure and HLA in healthy donors. Repertoires were generated with immunoSEQ multiplex PCR, while TCRdb's copy carries only in-frame clones and drops some. Of fewer than 200,000 clones listed, approximately 80% are singletons. Sequenced input: PBMCs. The receptors stem from a woman aged 45-59 years in good health and CMV-seronegative. Each CDR3 is given with its conserved first and last residue. The order of the fields is J gene, clone size, D gene, V gene, CDR3 DNA, CDR3 protein. The D gene is left open where the match is weak. Not every row has a clone size; where given, it reads once, few, many or a size class.

TRBJ2-4 NA NA TRBV30 TGTGCCTGGAGTGTACAGGGCGCCCGAAACATTCAGTACTTC CAWSVQGARNIQYF
TRBJ2-3 NA NA TRBV19 TGTGCCAGCCAAAGACCAGGAAGCACAGATACGCAGTATTTT CASQRPGSTDTQYF
TRBJ1-1 NA NA TRBV10-2 TGCGCCAGCAGACCACCCACTACAGGGAACACTGAAGCTTTCTTT CASRPPTTGNTEAFF
TRBJ2-7 few TRBD2 TRBV9 TGTGCCAGCAGCGTGGGGACTAGGGAGAACTACGAGCAGTACTTC CASSVGTRENYEQYF
TRBJ2-1 once NA TRBV29-1 TGCAGCGTGAATAAACAGGGTGTAGATTTCAATGAGCAGTTCTTC CSVNKQGVDFNEQFF
TRBJ2-4 NA NA TRBV4-3 TGCGCCAGCAGCCAAGGGCCGGCCAAAAACATTCAGTACTTC CASSQGPAKNIQYF
TRBJ1-5 once TRBD1 TRBV28 TGTGCCAGCAGCTGGGGGACAGCGATTTATAGCAATCAGCCCCAGCATTTT CASSWGTAIYSNQPQHF
TRBJ1-6 NA NA TRBV7-2 TGTGCCAGCAGCTTAAGTAAACAGGGAAGTTCACCCCTCCACTTT CASSLSKQGSSPLHF
TRBJ1-2 NA TRBD1 TRBV28 TGTGCCAGCAGTTTACTACAGGGGGCAGGTTATGGCTACACCTTC CASSLLQGAGYGYTF
TRBJ2-7 few TRBD1 TRBV4-3 TGCGCCAGCAGCCAGGACAGGGTTGACGAGCAGTACTTC CASSQDRVDEQYF
TRBJ2-1 NA TRBD2 TRBV5-1 TGCGCCAGCAGCTTGGCCGGGACTAGCTCCTACAATGAGCAGTTCTTC CASSLAGTSSYNEQFF
TRBJ2-1 NA TRBD2 TRBV28 TGTGCCAGCAGTTTGGGACTAGCGGGAGTAGAGCAGTTCTTC CASSLGLAGVEQFF
TRBJ2-3 once NA TRBV2 TGTGCCAGCAGAACTACTAGCACAGATACGCAGTATTTT CASRTTSTDTQYF
TRBJ2-6 once NA TRBV19 TGTGCCAGTAGACTAGACGGATTGAGCTCTGGGGCCAACGTCCTGACTTTC CASRLDGLSSGANVLTF
TRBJ2-7 NA NA TRBV11-2 TGTGCCAGCAGCTTATGGCGGGACCACTACGAGCAGTACTTC CASSLWRDHYEQYF
TRBJ2-7 NA TRBD1 TRBV13 TGTGCCAGCAGCCCCCTTACAGGGGATGCCTACGAGCAGTACTTC CASSPLTGDAYEQYF
TRBJ2-7 NA NA TRBV7-2 TGTGCCAGCAGCGCTCGGACAGAGACCTACGAGCAGTACTTC CASSARTETYEQYF
TRBJ2-5 NA TRBD1 TRBV28 TGTGCCAGCAGTTTATCCCGATCAGGAGGGACAGGGGCCCAGTACTTC CASSLSRSGGTGAQYF
TRBJ2-7 NA NA TRBV28 TGTGCCAGCGCCTACCCCAGGGGGAGCGGGTACGAGCAGTACTTC CASAYPRGSGYEQYF
TRBJ2-1 once TRBD1 TRBV7-9 TGTGCCAGCACCCCGGGACAGGGCCTTTACAATGAGCAGTTCTTC CASTPGQGLYNEQFF
TRBJ1-4 NA TRBD1 TRBV25-1 TGTGCCAGCAGTGCGACAGGGGGCGAACTTGCAACTAATGAAAAACTGTTTTTT CASSATGGELATNEKLFF
TRBJ2-1 NA TRBD2 TRBV5-1 TGCGCCAGCAGCTTTGGGGGGGGATACAATGAGCAGTTCTTC CASSFGGGYNEQFF
TRBJ2-7 few NA TRBV28 TGTGCCAGCAGTTTATTGGAGGACCTCGAGCAGTACTTC CASSLLEDLEQYF
TRBJ1-1 NA NA TRBV11-1 TGTGCCAGCAGCTTATCCTCCTATTATGACACTGAAGCTTTCTTT CASSLSSYYDTEAFF
TRBJ2-7 NA NA TRBV4-1 TGCGCCAGCAGCCAAGATGAGAGCCTCACCTCCTACGAGCAGTACTTC CASSQDESLTSYEQYF
TRBJ2-3 NA NA TRBV29-1 TGCAGCGTTGGGCCGACTAGTGCAGATACGCAGTATTTT CSVGPTSADTQYF
TRBJ2-5 NA NA TRBV13 TGTGCCAGCAGCTCGACAGCACTACAAGAGACCCAGTACTTC CASSSTALQETQYF
TRBJ2-1 NA NA TRBV7-9 TGTGCCAGCAGCTTATTGGGCCCCTACAATGAGCAGTTCTTC CASSLLGPYNEQFF
TRBJ2-3 few NA TRBV10-2 TGCGCCAGCCGCCCTAGAGCCGATACGCAGTATTTT CASRPRADTQYF
TRBJ2-4 few TRBD2 TRBV7-2 TGTGCCAGCAGCTTATACGTGGGGGGGGTACACAACATTCAGTACTTC CASSLYVGGVHNIQYF
TRBJ2-4 NA NA TRBV28 TGTGCCAGCAGTCGGAGTGGTGTCGACAAAAACATTCAGTACTTC CASSRSGVDKNIQYF
TRBJ1-1 NA NA TRBV2 TGTGCCAGCAAGGAGGACACTGAAGCTTTCTTT CASKEDTEAFF
TRBJ2-1 NA TRBD2 TRBV9 TGTGCCAGCAGCGTAGGTAGCGGGCAGCAGCAGTTCTTC CASSVGSGQQQFF
TRBJ2-1 NA TRBD2 TRBV28 TGTGCCAGCAGTCGGGGACTAGCGGGGGTCAGGAATGAGCAGTTCTTC CASSRGLAGVRNEQFF
TRBJ1-2 NA NA TRBV5-4 TGTGCCAGCAGCTTTGGGCGGGGAGCCAACTATGGCTACACCTTC CASSFGRGANYGYTF
TRBJ2-7 NA NA TRBV29-1 TGCAGCGCGACACCCGGGACACAAGCACTAGGCGAGCAGTACTTC CSATPGTQALGEQYF
TRBJ2-4 NA TRBD2 TRBV4-2 TGTGCCAGCAGCCAAGATAGAGCGGGGGGCACAAACATTCAGTACTTC CASSQDRAGGTNIQYF
TRBJ1-2 NA NA TRBV6-6 TGTGCCAGCAGTTACGAACATGACAGGAATGGCTACACCTTC CASSYEHDRNGYTF
TRBJ1-6 NA NA TRBV5-4 TGTGCCAGCAGCGCCCTAGCGGGCCGATCACTCCACTTT CASSALAGRSLHF
TRBJ2-7 NA NA TRBV18 TGTGCCAGCTCACCGTCCGGGTCTAACTCCTACGAGCAGTACTTC CASSPSGSNSYEQYF
TRBJ2-2 NA TRBD1 TRBV5-1 TGCGCCAGCAGACCCGGGACAGGGAACACCGGGGAGCTGTTTTTT CASRPGTGNTGELFF